A selection of T cell receptor beta chains follows, all from one sample in a study of CXCR3-negative and CXCR3-positive naive CD8 T cells. For each CDR3 protein, TCRdb gives one entry from its re-call of the 5' RACE reads, without DNA. Its table lists tens of thousands of distinct CDR3 sequences. The sequenced material came from naive CXCR3+ CD8+ T cells from blood. Receptors originate from a human donor in good health. Some clones in this sample may be carry-over from other donors' samples. The CDR3 runs from the conserved cysteine through the conserved F or W.

>TRBV6-1|TRBJ1-5
CASSEVGTGGRQPQHF
>TRBV29-1|TRBJ2-3
CSVEEAGRPEQYF
>TRBV6-1|TRBJ2-1
CASRWTGEYNEQFF
>TRBV7-9|TRBJ2-6
CASSSGGSGANVLTF
>TRBV4-3|TRBJ2-3
CASSQDRDITDTQYF
>TRBV7-9|TRBJ1-1
CASSSDHQGPNTEAFF
>TRBV5-5|TRBJ2-3
CASSSPSGWTSTDTQYF
>TRBV20-1|TRBJ2-2
CSARGPNTGELFF
>TRBV28|TRBJ2-7
CASKEAGDEQYF
>TRBV29-1|TRBJ2-7
CSVVGLADSYEQYF
>TRBV7-9|TRBJ1-1
CASSLAWRINTEAFF
>TRBV28|TRBJ2-1
CASSLRGPYSYNEPFF
>TRBV4-1|TRBJ2-7
CASSQGPDSTYEQYF
>TRBV5-1|TRBJ2-1
CASSDELTFYNEQFF
>TRBV6-1|TRBJ1-5
CASSPPGGQPQHF
>TRBV28|TRBJ2-1
CASSLPSSFSYNEQFF
>TRBV13|TRBJ2-7
CASSFRIPGPRREQYF
>TRBV29-1|TRBJ2-4
CSVESENIQYF
>TRBV29-1|TRBJ2-2
CSVEVRDRTTGELFF
>TRBV28|TRBJ2-1
CASSISGGSYNEQFF
>TRBV28|TRBJ2-7
CASSSYTGVVSYEQYF
>TRBV4-1|TRBJ2-7
CASSPRTSGTYEQYF
>TRBV5-5|TRBJ1-3
CASSLEVGNTIYF
>TRBV5-1|TRBJ2-1
CASSKGQGGYEQFF
>TRBV30|TRBJ2-7
CAWSVGGGSYEQYF
>TRBV20-1|TRBJ2-7
CSARVLLAAYEQYF
>TRBV28|TRBJ2-1
CASSLTVNNEQFF
>TRBV5-6|TRBJ2-1
CASSLVSHNEQFF
>TRBV7-7|TRBJ2-2
CASSPIRGHTGELFF
>TRBV7-9|TRBJ2-5
CASSLPSHQETQYF
>TRBV5-6|TRBJ2-2
CASSLLTGPNTGELFF
>TRBV10-3|TRBJ2-7
CAITSGQGDEQYF
>TRBV29-1|TRBJ1-2
CSVDTGNDYGYTF
>TRBV28|TRBJ2-3
CASSSISGRTDTQYF
>TRBV4-1|TRBJ2-1
CASSQEDWLSSYNEQFF
>TRBV12-3/TRBV12-4|TRBJ1-6
CASSHTGRHSPLHF
>TRBV7-2|TRBJ1-2
CASSLVLGDSYGYTF
>TRBV20-1|TRBJ2-2
CSARVDRGDPNTGELFF
>TRBV7-2|TRBJ2-3
CASSLAGLSDTQYF
>TRBV6-6|TRBJ1-3
CASSYLGTAGNTIYF
>TRBV29-1|TRBJ1-1
CSVEDPSGQGGTEAFF
>TRBV3-2|TRBJ2-6
CASSQTGDCPGANVLTF
>TRBV28|TRBJ1-5
CASSLEGEDQPQHF
>TRBV30|TRBJ2-7
CAWSSPGQGKYEQYF
>TRBV28|TRBJ2-3
CASSFPGGTDTQYF
>TRBV14|TRBJ2-2
CASSQDFRLAGVTGELFF
>TRBV5-1|TRBJ2-1
CASSTGADTYNEQFF
>TRBV7-2|TRBJ2-1
CASSYPSGNPQFF